This TCR beta chain was profiled in a study of cytomegalovirus exposure and HLA in healthy donors. Overall study results and limits: Later analysis demonstrated an association between a missense DCLRE1C variant and TCR beta V- and J-gene trimming.

V was pared by 0 bases and J by 6 bases, with 3 bases of the junction left unmatched. Germline V gene lookup returns CDR1 KGHSH and CDR2 LQKENI. The CDR3 is made up of 15 amino acids. In this sample, this clone is large. The antigen is not known. The PCR was carried out with 60 Vbeta primers and 13 Jbeta primers. TCRdb's copy holds only in-frame clones and misses some; the assay was immunoSEQ multiplex PCR. The sample lists under 90,000 clones, approximately 70% occurring once. V gene TRBV18 combines with J gene TRBJ2-1; 9 nucleotides line up with TRBD2. The sequence came from a woman between 50 and 59 years old in good health and CMV-seropositive. Sequencing input: PBMCs. CDR3 sequence (DNA): TGTGCCAGCTCACCACCAGCGGGAGGAAGCAATGAGCAGTTCTTC. Protein product: CASSPPAGGSNEQFF. The entire variable domain, with the rest obtained from reference TRBV18 and TRBJ2-1, is as follows: NAGVMQNPRHLVRRRGQEARLRCSPMKGHSHVYWYRQLPEEGLKFMVYLQKENIIDESGMPKERFSAEFPKEGPSILRIQQVVRGDSAAYFCASSPPAGGSNEQFFGPGTRLTVL.